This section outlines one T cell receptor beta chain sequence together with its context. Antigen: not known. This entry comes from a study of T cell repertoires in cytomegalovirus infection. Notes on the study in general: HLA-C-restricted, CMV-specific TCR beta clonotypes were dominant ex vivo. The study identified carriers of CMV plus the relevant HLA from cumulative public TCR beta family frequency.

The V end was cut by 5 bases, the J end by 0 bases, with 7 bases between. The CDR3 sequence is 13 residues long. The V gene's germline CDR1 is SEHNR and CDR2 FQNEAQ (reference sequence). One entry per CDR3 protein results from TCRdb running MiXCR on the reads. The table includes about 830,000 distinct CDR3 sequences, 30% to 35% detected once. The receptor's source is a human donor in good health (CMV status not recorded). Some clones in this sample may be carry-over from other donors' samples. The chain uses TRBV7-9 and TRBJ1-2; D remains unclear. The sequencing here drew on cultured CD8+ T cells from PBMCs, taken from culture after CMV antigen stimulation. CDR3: CASSRVANYGYTF. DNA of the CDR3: TGTGCCAGCAGCCGTGTCGCTAACTATGGCTACACCTTC.